A single sample is the source of the 6 T cell receptor beta chains below, sequenced in a study of T cells in Graves' hyperthyroidism and ophthalmopathy (dated by TCRdb to 2018 to 2020). The method behind the library was multiplex PCR. These reads were obtained on an Illumina HiSeq 2000. The TCR beta CDR3 regions were amplified from the RNA transcripts. A first-round RT-PCR of the TCR CDR3 used the HTBI primer set with the Qiagen OneStep RT-PCR kit. The public reads were reprocessed in TCRdb via fastp at Q25 and MiXCR, keeping in-frame beta chains. Every CDR3 protein is listed once, alongside the most common genes and DNA of its rows. Within this sample are 550,000 to 700,000 distinct CDR3 sequences, with about 43% of them counted one time only. Around 17% of the sample comes from the top ten. The sequencing sample was made of peripheral blood or thyroid tissue (not recorded which). The receptors derive from an adult woman with Graves' disease, either hyperthyroidism or ophthalmopathy (not recorded which).

This clonotype was seen many times. The V call is TRBV7-8, the J call TRBJ2-5, with D possibly matching TRBD1 (7 bases). The CDR3 loop spans 12 amino acids. Germline CDR1 is SGHVS and CDR2 is FQNEAQ. The CDR3: CAGGARGETQYF. CDR3 DNA sequence: TGTGCTGGAGGGGCCAGGGGGGAGACCCAGTACTTC.

This chain connects TRBV29-1 to TRBJ2-7; 8 positions agree with TRBD2. Per the germline V gene, CDR1 is SQVTM and CDR2 is ANQGSEA. The junction had 14 bases not matched to a gene; V was cut back by 6 bases and J by 7 bases. The CDR3 is made up of 14 amino acids. CDR3 protein: CSVEGLEVAGEQYF. The CDR3, as DNA: TGCAGCGTGGAGGGACTAGAGGTAGCCGGGGAGCAGTACTTC.

Points on this clonotype: One end of the junction fails to match germline, which may point to a read error. The chain is built from TRBV11-2 and TRBJ2-5, with D possibly matching TRBD1 (5 bases). The CDR3 is made up of 15 amino acids. Germline loops: CDR1 SGHAT, CDR2 FQNNGV. The CDR3 protein is CASSSQSNRQEAQYF. CDR3 DNA sequence: TGTGCCAGCAGCTCCCAATCGAACAGGCAAGAGGCCCAGTACTTC.

Regarding this clonotype: This likely comes from a read error, as the CDR3 has no conserved phenylalanine or tryptophan at its end. The DNA is left out, because the CDR3 cannot be placed on it with certainty; the CDR3 is given as TCRdb lists it. The CDR3 spells CASSAGTHYY. The chain uses TRBV7-2 and TRBJ2-5. Germline V gene data show CDR1 as SGHTA and CDR2 as FQGNSA. The CDR3 has 10 amino acids, counting both end residues.

This clonotype was counted ten times or more. The CDR3 protein is CASSLEGQNTEAFF. The CDR3 DNA is TGTGCCAGCAGCTTAGAGGGACAGAACACTGAAGCTTTCTTT. The chain combines TRBV7-8 with TRBJ1-1; maybe TRBD1 (6 bases). Germline CDR1 is SGHVS and CDR2 is FQNEAQ. The ends were cut back, 1 base at V and 1 base at J, with 7 bases in the middle. The CDR3 contains 14 residues.

The CDR3 bases are TGTGCCAGCAGTGAAGACGGGACACAGTACTTC. It yields the protein CASSEDGTQYF. This chain links TRBV6-1 with TRBJ2-5; D is possibly TRBD1 (6 bases). The CDR3 is 11 amino acids. Between the trimmed V and J ends, which lost 1 base and 11 bases, there was a span of 8 bases. CDR1 is MNHNS, CDR2 SASEGT, per germline.